This T cell receptor (beta chain) was recovered during a study of cytomegalovirus exposure and HLA in healthy donors. Overall study context: Out of approximately 400 genotyped donors, 81% belonged to the Caucasian-associated ancestry cluster.

Amplification used 60 Vbeta primers and 13 Jbeta primers. Data came from immunoSEQ multiplex PCR; TCRdb stores just in-frame clones and leaves some out. The sample yields around 160,000 clones, over 60% seen once. CDR3 length: 14 residues. Germline-derived CDR1 and CDR2 are SEHNR and FQNEAQ (reference sequence). A word on this clone: One end of the junction varies from germline; a read error may be responsible.

What was sequenced was PBMCs. The sequence was obtained from a man in his forties or fifties in good health and CMV-seropositive. The V and J genes are TRBV7-9 and TRBJ2-3, with 8 bases fitting TRBD2. The CDR3 region is CSSGRSVSTDTQYF. The DNA of the CDR3 is TGTTCCAGCGGGAGAAGCGTTAGCACAGATACGCAGTATTTT.